These 2 T cell receptor beta chains were all obtained from the same sample, sequenced in a study of siplizumab effects on memory and regulatory T cells. Method: immunoSEQ multiplex PCR; TCRdb's copy keeps in-frame clones and lacks some. This table holds approximately 94,000 clones, around 90% found once. The specimen was CD4+ T cells sorted from blood. All receptors derive from a human donor in good health.

The genes are TRBV7-6 and TRBJ1-1, with a possible D match to TRBD1 (6 bases). Trimming took off 4 bases at V and 4 bases at J, with 13 bases between the two ends. CDR1 is SGHVS, CDR2 FNYEAQ, per germline. This CDR3 has 14 amino acids. For the CDR3, the DNA is TGTGCCAGCAGCTCCCAAGAGGGGGGCACTGAAGCTTTCTTT. Its protein product is CASSSQEGGTEAFF. Combining the CDR3 with reference TRBV7-6 and TRBJ1-1 gives the whole variable domain GAGVSQSPRYKVTKRGQDVALRCDPISGHVSLYWYRQALGQGPEFLTYFNYEAQQDKSGLPNDRFSAERPEGSISTLTIQRTEQRDSAMYRCASSSQEGGTEAFFGQGTRLTVV.

This chain uses TRBV19 with TRBJ2-3, with 7 positions matching TRBD2. Trimming at V came to 6 bases and at J to 0 bases, leaving 3 bases not matched to a gene. The CDR3 has 14 residues. Per the germline V gene, CDR1 is LNHDA and CDR2 is SQIVND (reference sequence). The CDR3 sequence: CASRAGHSTDTQYF. The CDR3 DNA reads as TGTGCCAGTAGAGCGGGGCATAGCACAGATACGCAGTATTTT.